Below, 20 T cell receptor beta chains from the same sample are listed, as sequenced in a study of CD8+ T cells in alopecia areata. TCR sequencing used cDNA made by reverse transcription of extracted RNA. Sequenced by immunoSEQ multiplex PCR; TCRdb stores in-frame clones only, minus some. The data show about 110,000 clones, 58% seen once. Sequenced input: NKG2D-low CD8+ T cells sorted from blood. These receptors originate from a human donor with alopecia areata.

The J gene is TRBJ2-2, the V gene TRBV2; no definite D call. This CDR3 is built from 14 residues. Germline V gene sequence: CDR1 SNHLY, CDR2 FYNNEI. V lost 0 bases and J lost 5, with 7 bases in between. Here the CDR3 reads CASSEAETTGELFF. CDR3 sequence (DNA): TGTGCCAGCAGTGAAGCGGAGACAACCGGGGAGCTGTTTTTT.

V usage is TRBV27 and J usage is TRBJ2-7; 8 positions match TRBD2. This CDR3 spans 16 amino acids. From germline, CDR1 is MNHEY and CDR2 SMNVEV (reference sequence). The V and J ends lost 3 bases and 3 bases, in that order; junction bases with no gene match: 10. In DNA, the CDR3 is TGTGCCAGCAGTTTTGTCCCGCGGGAGGCAAACTACGAGCAGTACTTC. Encoded protein: CASSFVPREANYEQYF.

This clone was found a few times. This rearrangement joins TRBV6-5 to TRBJ2-1, with TRBD2 matching over 8 bases. The V and J ends lost 8 bases and 7 bases, in that order; junction bases with no gene match: 7. CDR1 MNHEY and CDR2 SVGAGI come from the germline V gene. CDR3 length equals 13 residues. CDR3 DNA: TGTGCCAGCGTCAGCGGGAGTCCTAATGAGCAGTTCTTC. Its protein is CASVSGSPNEQFF.

The sample holds a few counts of this clone. The chain employs TRBV5-4 and TRBJ2-7, with a tentative D call TRBD2 (5 bases). This CDR3 spans 12 amino acids. Germline-derived CDR1 and CDR2 are SGHNT and YYREEE (reference sequence). Trimming took 4 bases from V and 6 from J, leaving 11 bases between them. The CDR3 reads CASSEGSLEQYF. CDR3 sequence (DNA): TGTGCCAGCAGCGAGGGCTCACTCGAGCAGTACTTC.

V usage is TRBV30 and J usage is TRBJ1-2, with D maybe TRBD1 (5 bases). The length of the CDR3 is 15 residues. Trimming left V 2 bases short and J 4 bases short, with 17 bases between. Germline CDR1 and CDR2: GTSNPN and SVGIG (reference sequence). For the CDR3, the DNA is TGTGCCTGGAGTCTCACTATCGGGACTTTCTATGGCTACACCTTC. It specifies CAWSLTIGTFYGYTF. The full variable domain, in which reference TRBV30 and TRBJ1-2 provide the parts outside the CDR3, is SQTIHQWPATLVQPVGSPLSLECTVEGTSNPNLYWYRQAAGRGLQLLFYSVGIGQISSEVPQNLSASRPQDRQFILSSKKLLLSDSGFYLCAWSLTIGTFYGYTFGSGTRLTVV.

CDR3 sequence reads: CASSLVREYNEQFF. The CDR3, as DNA: TGTGCCAGCAGCTTAGTTAGAGAATACAATGAGCAGTTCTTC. This rearrangement joins TRBV13 to TRBJ2-1; no firm D call. Germline V lookup: CDR1 PRHDT, CDR2 FYEKMQ (reference sequence). The V gene lost 1 base and the J gene lost 4 bases, with 8 bases spanning the gap. The CDR3 length is 14 residues.

This clone appeared a few times. V usage is TRBV11-2 and J usage is TRBJ2-3; D call uncertain. The CDR3 has 12 residues. Germline V lookup: CDR1 SGHAT, CDR2 FQNNGV. Trimming pared 5 bases from V and 3 bases from J, leaving 6 bases between. The CDR3 nucleotides read TGTGCCAGCAGCCCTGGAACAGATACGCAGTATTTT. Its translation: CASSPGTDTQYF.

As for this clone: The same CDR3 also results from other DNA sequences found in this sample. The chain is built from TRBV27 and TRBJ2-7; no clear D. CDR1 is MNHEY and CDR2 is SMNVEV in the germline V gene (reference sequence). Between the trimmed V and J ends, which lost 4 bases and 1 base, there was a span of 2 bases. The CDR3 sequence is 11 residues long. The CDR3: CASSSSYEQYF. As DNA, the CDR3 is TGTGCCAGCAGTTCGTCCTACGAGCAGTACTTC.

This rearrangement joins TRBV4-1 to TRBJ2-7; 7 bases are a match to TRBD1. CDR3 length equals 15 residues. Germline loops: CDR1 MGHRA, CDR2 YSYEKL. J gave up 0 bases and V 4 bases, and 6 bases lay outside the gene matches. CDR3 DNA sequence: TGCGCCAGCAGCCTAACAACAGGGGCCTCCTACGAGCAGTACTTC. Translating gives CASSLTTGASYEQYF.

V and J are TRBV19 and TRBJ1-1, with unresolved D. The CDR3 runs 13 residues. The V gene lost 5 bases and the J gene lost 1 base, with 8 bases spanning the gap. Germline CDR1 reads LNHDA; CDR2 reads SQIVND (reference sequence). The DNA for the CDR3 is TGTGCCAGTAGTCCTGGTGGGAACACTGAAGCTTTCTTT. Protein: CASSPGGNTEAFF.

The chain joins TRBV2 to TRBJ2-1; D is perhaps TRBD2 (5 bases). There are 18 residues in the CDR3. The germline V and J ends were trimmed by 3 bases and 4 bases, with 22 bases remaining between them. Germline V CDR1 and CDR2: SNHLY, FYNNEI. In DNA, the CDR3 is TGTGCCAGCAGTGACCCGGGATTTCTCGAGACGGAATACAATGAGCAGTTCTTC. This codes for CASSDPGFLETEYNEQFF.

The chain recombines TRBV27 with TRBJ2-7; maybe TRBD2 (6 bases). CDR1 MNHEY and CDR2 SMNVEV come from the germline V gene (reference sequence). Trimming removed 2 bases at V and 3 bases at J, with 8 bases between. This CDR3 is built from 13 residues. CDR3 sequence (DNA): TGTGCCAGCAGTTTAGGGGGGAACTACGAGCAGTACTTC. Translation gives CASSLGGNYEQYF.

The V gene is TRBV28, the J gene TRBJ2-7; D might be TRBD2 (6 bases). V was trimmed by 5 bases and J by 0 bases, leaving 8 bases between them. The CDR3 has 13 amino acids. Germline assignment: CDR1 MDHEN and CDR2 SYDVKM. CDR3 amino acids: CASSVGGSYEQYF. The CDR3 DNA reads as TGTGCCAGCAGTGTGGGGGGCTCCTACGAGCAGTACTTC.

The gene calls are TRBV6-4 and TRBJ2-1; tentatively, D is TRBD1 or TRBD2 (5 bases each). The germline V gene has CDR1 MRHNA and CDR2 SNTAGT. This CDR3 has 13 residues. The V end lost 5 bases, the J end lost 7 bases, and 12 bases lay between the germline ends. CDR3 in amino acids: CASSSGPINEQFF. The CDR3 coding sequence is TGTGCCAGCAGTTCGGGACCTATTAATGAGCAGTTCTTC.

The chain couples TRBV19 to TRBJ2-7; D may be TRBD1 (6 bases). V was shortened by 0 bases and J by 2 bases, with 14 bases between the two germline ends. The V gene's germline CDR1 is LNHDA and CDR2 SQIVND (reference sequence). The length of the CDR3 is 16 residues. The chain's CDR3 is CASSIDLSGATYEQYF. The CDR3 region has the DNA TGTGCCAGTAGTATAGATCTGTCAGGGGCTACCTACGAGCAGTACTTC.

The rearrangement links TRBV28 to TRBJ2-5; TRBD2 agrees at 9 bases. The CDR3 sequence is 15 residues long. The V and J ends lost 7 bases and 5 bases, in that order; junction bases with no gene match: 11. Germline CDR1 is MDHEN and CDR2 is SYDVKM. The CDR3 here is CASTTGTSIRETQYF. The DNA of the CDR3 is TGTGCCAGCACCACCGGGACTAGCATCCGGGAGACCCAGTACTTC.

The genes are TRBV5-4 and TRBJ2-1, with TRBD2 identical over 11 bases. Germline lookup yields CDR1 SGHNT and CDR2 YYREEE (reference sequence). CDR3 length equals 20 residues. V was pared by 4 bases and J by 7 bases, with 22 bases of the junction left unmatched. CDR3 in DNA: TGTGCCAGCAGCCCAGGCCTGGCTAGCGGGAGGCCCGATGCCTTTAATGAGCAGTTCTTC. Translated: CASSPGLASGRPDAFNEQFF.

The chain couples TRBV7-8 to TRBJ2-7; no clear D gene. Germline lookup yields CDR1 SGHVS and CDR2 FQNEAQ. This CDR3 spans 13 amino acids. V was trimmed by 4 bases and J by 5 bases, leaving 12 bases between them. The CDR3 region is CASSSPVRNEQYF. CDR3 sequence (DNA): TGTGCCAGCAGCTCCCCCGTAAGGAACGAGCAGTACTTC.

V and J are TRBV5-6 and TRBJ1-1; 8 bases are shared with TRBD1. J was trimmed by 4 bases and V by 3 bases; bases with no gene match: 5. The germline gives CDR1 SGHDT, CDR2 YYEEEE. The CDR3 extends over 14 amino acids. The CDR3 nucleotides are TGTGCCAGCAGCTGGACAGGGAGGGGCACTGAAGCTTTCTTT. As protein: CASSWTGRGTEAFF.

There are a few counts of this clone. The chain employs TRBV5-1 and TRBJ1-4; tentatively, D is TRBD1 (5 bases). There are 14 residues in the CDR3. V lost 4 bases and J 6 bases, leaving 13 bases between the germline ends. The germline CDR1 and CDR2 sequences are SGHRS and YFSETQ. DNA for the CDR3: TGCGCCAGCAGCGTGCCGGACATTCATGAAAAACTGTTTTTT. The encoded protein is CASSVPDIHEKLFF. Drawing the rest from reference TRBV5-1 and TRBJ1-4, the complete variable domain is KAGVTQTPRYLIKTRGQQVTLSCSPISGHRSVSWYQQTPGQGLQFLFEYFSETQRNKGNFPGRFSGRQFSNSRSEMNVSTLELGDSALYLCASSVPDIHEKLFFGSGTQLSVL.